These 26 T cell receptor beta chains came from one sample sequenced in a study of beta chain features in type 1 diabetes. The whole isolated RNA underwent reverse transcription, so sequencing captured expressed TCRB transcripts. The repertoire was sequenced with immunoSEQ multiplex PCR; TCRdb's copy has only in-frame clones and lacks some. The sample has under 400,000 clones, roughly 12% seen once. The sample comprised naive CD4+ T cells from blood. These TCRs come from a man younger than 30 in good health.

This clone has only a few counts. The chain has TRBV7-3 and TRBJ1-1, with 8 bases fitting TRBD1. The CDR3 runs to 14 residues. V lost 4 bases to trimming and J lost 1 base; unmatched junction nucleotides: 2. The V gene's germline CDR1 is SGHTA and CDR2 FQGTGA. The CDR3 DNA follows: TGTGCCAGCAGCTCGGGGACAGGGAACACTGAAGCTTTCTTT. It translates to CASSSGTGNTEAFF. The whole variable domain, remainder taken from reference TRBV7-3 and TRBJ1-1, is GAGVSQTPSNKVTEKGKYVELRCDPISGHTALYWYRQSLGQGPEFLIYFQGTGAADDSGLPNDRFFAVRPEGSVSTLKIQRTERGDSAVYLCASSSGTGNTEAFFGQGTRLTVV.

The chain is built from TRBV6-5 and TRBJ1-4; D may be TRBD1 (6 bases). CDR1 MNHEY and CDR2 SVGAGI come from the germline V gene. The CDR3 consists of 16 residues. The V gene lost 0 bases and the J gene lost 8 bases, with 16 bases spanning the gap. CDR3 in amino acids: CASSYSMGQAGEKLFF. CDR3 nucleotides: TGTGCCAGCAGTTACTCGATGGGACAAGCTGGGGAAAAACTGTTTTTT.

This clone was observed a few times. The CDR3 region has the DNA TGTGCCAGCAGCTTGGGTTGGAGCAGGGTGAACACTGAAGCTTTCTTT. This codes for CASSLGWSRVNTEAFF. J is TRBJ1-1 and V is TRBV5-4, with a weak D call TRBD1 (5 bases). Deletions cut 0 bases from V and 0 bases from J, with 12 bases between. This CDR3 is built from 16 residues. The germline CDR1 and CDR2 sequences are SGHNT and YYREEE (reference sequence). The complete variable domain, with remaining parts taken from reference TRBV5-4 and TRBJ1-1, reads ETGVTQSPTHLIKTRGQQVTLRCSSQSGHNTVSWYQQALGQGPQFIFQYYREEENGRGNFPPRFSGLQFPNYSSELNVNALELDDSALYLCASSLGWSRVNTEAFFGQGTRLTVV.

This clone has more than one count but fewer than ten. The rearrangement joins TRBV7-9 to TRBJ2-3, with 8 positions matching TRBD2. The V gene end was trimmed by 0 bases and the J gene end by 1 base; junction bases not matched to a gene: 0. This CDR3 is built from 15 residues. Germline-derived CDR1 and CDR2 are SEHNR and FQNEAQ (reference sequence). This CDR3 reads CASSLAGLGTDTQYF. Written as DNA, the CDR3 is TGTGCCAGCAGCTTAGCGGGACTAGGCACAGATACGCAGTATTTT.

This clone was recorded a few times. The J gene is TRBJ1-4, the V gene TRBV7-6; tentatively, D is TRBD1 (6 bases). V gave up 2 bases and J gave up 4 bases, with 14 bases separating them. Germline V CDR1 and CDR2: SGHVS, FNYEAQ. The CDR3 is made up of 16 amino acids. The CDR3 nucleotides read TGTGCCAGCAGCTTACAATGGGGGCTGGGTAATGAAAAACTGTTTTTT. Its translation is CASSLQWGLGNEKLFF.

The chain joins TRBV29-1 to TRBJ2-2; 7 bases line up with TRBD1. The CDR3 covers 14 residues. J gave up 4 bases and V 6 bases, and 8 bases lay outside the gene matches. Germline V gene lookup returns CDR1 SQVTM and CDR2 ANQGSEA. The CDR3 region is CSVAPGQTTGELFF. DNA for the CDR3: TGCAGCGTAGCGCCGGGACAGACCACCGGGGAGCTGTTTTTT.

The CDR3, as DNA: TGTGCCAGCAGTTACGGGGGCGGGCTAGCGGGTTACGAGCAGTACTTC. It codes for CASSYGGGLAGYEQYF. The chain combines TRBV28 with TRBJ2-7, with 8 positions matching TRBD2. Germline lookup yields CDR1 MDHEN and CDR2 SYDVKM. J was trimmed by 4 bases and V by 4 bases; bases with no gene match: 12. This CDR3 comprises 16 residues. Combining the CDR3 with reference TRBV28 and TRBJ2-7 gives the whole variable domain DVKVTQSSRYLVKRTGEKVFLECVQDMDHENMFWYRQDPGLGLRLIYFSYDVKMKEKGDIPEGYSVSREKKERFSLILESASTNQTSMYLCASSYGGGLAGYEQYFGPGTRLTVT.

Only a few counts were recorded for this clone. The chain joins TRBV5-1 to TRBJ2-7; 14 nucleotides match TRBD2. The CDR3 loop spans 15 amino acids. CDR1 is SGHRS, CDR2 YFSETQ, per germline. J gave up 6 bases and V 5 bases, and 7 bases lay outside the gene matches. The CDR3 region has the DNA TGCGCCAGCAGTTCGGGACTAGCGGGAGTAGGCGAGCAGTACTTC. This sequence encodes CASSSGLAGVGEQYF.

V usage is TRBV4-3 and J usage is TRBJ2-7, with D unresolved. The ends were cut back, 0 bases at V and 5 bases at J, with 8 bases in the middle. From germline, CDR1 is LGHNA and CDR2 YSLEER. The CDR3 has 13 amino acids. CDR3 sequence reads: CASSQDSPNEQYF. The CDR3 region has the DNA TGCGCCAGCAGCCAAGATTCCCCAAACGAGCAGTACTTC.

This clone was observed a few times. The chain employs TRBV6-1 and TRBJ2-1; the match to TRBD2 covers 10 bases. This CDR3 comprises 14 residues. Germline V gene sequence: CDR1 MNHNS, CDR2 SASEGT. V was clipped by 11 bases and J by 0 bases; unmatched bases: 4. CDR3 amino acids: CAGSSGSSYNEQFF. The CDR3 region has the DNA TGTGCCGGGTCTAGCGGGAGCTCCTACAATGAGCAGTTCTTC.

The chain recombines TRBV7-2 with TRBJ2-3, with 7 bases fitting TRBD1. Germline V gene sequence: CDR1 SGHTA, CDR2 FQGNSA. The length of the CDR3 is 14 residues. V lost 1 base to trimming and J lost 6 bases; unmatched junction nucleotides: 4. CDR3 DNA: TGTGCCAGCAGCTTAGGGGTAGGGGGCGATACGCAGTATTTT. Translation gives CASSLGVGGDTQYF.

This sequence joins TRBV28 and TRBJ2-7, with 7 bases matching TRBD2. CDR1 is MDHEN, CDR2 SYDVKM, per germline. The length of the CDR3 is 16 residues. V lost 2 bases, J lost 1 base, and 8 bases stayed unmatched. This chain's CDR3 is CASSLLGGGRSYEQYF. As DNA, the CDR3 is TGTGCCAGCAGTTTACTTGGGGGGGGAAGGTCCTACGAGCAGTACTTC.

The V call is TRBV28, the J call TRBJ2-7; 9 nucleotides line up with TRBD1. J gave up 2 bases and V 6 bases, and 2 bases lay outside the gene matches. The CDR3 length is 13 residues. Germline CDR1 reads MDHEN; CDR2 reads SYDVKM. CDR3 sequence: CASRRDRAYEQYF. As DNA, the CDR3 is TGTGCCAGCAGAAGGGACAGGGCCTACGAGCAGTACTTC.

The sample holds a few counts of this clone. This chain joins TRBV28 and TRBJ2-7; a weak D match, TRBD2 (5 bases). Trimming took off 3 bases at V and 4 bases at J, with 19 bases between the two ends. Germline CDR1 is MDHEN and CDR2 is SYDVKM. This CDR3 contains 16 residues. As DNA, the CDR3 is TGTGCCAGCAGTTTGGGTTCGAGGGCCAACATTTACGAGCAGTACTTC. It is translated as CASSLGSRANIYEQYF.

The chain is built from TRBV5-1 and TRBJ1-3; 7 bases are a match to TRBD1. Germline V gives CDR1 SGHRS, CDR2 YFSETQ. This CDR3 spans 15 amino acids. V lost 3 bases, J lost 4 bases, and 7 bases stayed unmatched. The CDR3 DNA reads as TGCGCCAGCAGCTCCTCCGGGACAGCGGGAAACACCATATATTTT. This encodes CASSSSGTAGNTIYF.

The sample holds a few counts of this clone. The chain has TRBV29-1 and TRBJ1-2, with TRBD1 matching over 7 bases. This CDR3 has 13 amino acids. Trimming cost V 3 bases and J 7 bases; bases outside gene matches: 8. CDR1 and CDR2 (germline): SQVTM, ANQGSEA. The CDR3 spells CSVDGTGAGGYTF. The CDR3 bases are TGCAGCGTTGACGGAACAGGGGCGGGTGGCTACACCTTC.

The V and J genes are TRBV2 and TRBJ1-2; D is uncertain. Trimming took 7 bases from V and 6 from J, leaving 12 bases between them. The CDR3 spans 12 residues. Germline V CDR1 and CDR2: SNHLY, FYNNEI. CDR3 loop: CASTVRGDGYTF. The CDR3 DNA follows: TGTGCCAGCACGGTACGCGGGGATGGCTACACCTTC.

The V gene is TRBV19, the J gene TRBJ2-2, with 7 bases matching TRBD1. The CDR3 length is 16 residues. CDR1 is LNHDA and CDR2 is SQIVND in the germline V gene (reference sequence). V shed 5 bases and J 0 bases; nucleotides not matched to a gene: 6. The CDR3 coding sequence is TGTGCCAGTAGTGTTGGACAGGTATCGAACACCGGGGAGCTGTTTTTT. Residues: CASSVGQVSNTGELFF.

V gene TRBV30 combines with J gene TRBJ2-7; no definite D call. V shed 3 bases and J shed 0 bases, with 9 bases lying between them. This CDR3 contains 13 residues. The germline gives CDR1 GTSNPN, CDR2 SVGIG (reference sequence). CDR3 sequence: CAWRRGPSYEQYF. CDR3 DNA sequence: TGTGCCTGGAGACGTGGCCCCTCCTACGAGCAGTACTTC.

On this clone: One end of the junction is discordant with germline, which a read error may explain. V is TRBV15 and J is TRBJ1-5, with D possibly matching TRBD1 (6 bases). Germline lookup yields CDR1 LNHNV and CDR2 YYDKDF (reference sequence). CDR3 length equals 16 residues. In DNA, the CDR3 is TGTGCCACCAGCGGAGACCTAGGACAGCGGTATCAGCCCCAGCATTTT. This codes for CATSGDLGQRYQPQHF.

The chain couples TRBV7-2 to TRBJ1-6; TRBD1 matches 8 bases. This CDR3 is 16 amino acids long. Germline CDR1 SGHTA, CDR2 FQGNSA. The ends lost 2 bases at V and 7 bases at J; junction bases unmatched: 7. CDR3 region: CASSLMYQGANSPLHF. In DNA, the CDR3 is TGTGCCAGCAGCTTAATGTATCAGGGGGCAAATTCACCCCTCCACTTT.

This clone was seen only a few times. The chain is built from TRBV4-1 and TRBJ1-3, with D unresolved. The CDR3 is made up of 11 amino acids. The germline gives CDR1 MGHRA, CDR2 YSYEKL. The V end lost 8 bases, the J end lost 0 bases, and 2 bases lay between the germline ends. The DNA of the CDR3 is TGCGCCAGCCTCTCTGGAAACACCATATATTTT. Its translation: CASLSGNTIYF.

The V gene is TRBV9, the J gene TRBJ1-1; TRBD1 is a possible D gene (5 bases). V lost 4 bases and J 1 base, leaving 8 bases between the germline ends. The length of the CDR3 is 13 residues. The germline V gene encodes CDR1 SGDLS and CDR2 YYNGEE. CDR3 sequence: CASSRGQNTEAFF. The CDR3 DNA is TGTGCCAGCAGCCGAGGACAGAACACTGAAGCTTTCTTT.

This chain connects TRBV5-1 to TRBJ2-7; possible D gene TRBD2, 5 bases. The germline CDR1 and CDR2 sequences are SGHRS and YFSETQ. This CDR3 contains 18 residues. Trimming took 0 bases from V and 3 from J, leaving 22 bases between them. CDR3 in DNA: TGCGCCAGCAGCTTGGGTCAGGTAGGGAGTGCCTCGAGCTACGAGCAGTACTTC. It translates to CASSLGQVGSASSYEQYF.

V and J are TRBV6-6 and TRBJ2-7; a weak D match, TRBD1 (5 bases). The CDR3 covers 13 residues. Germline V gives CDR1 MNHNY, CDR2 SVGAGI (reference sequence). The V gene lost 5 bases and the J gene lost 3 bases, with 11 bases spanning the gap. The CDR3 DNA reads TGTGCCAGCAGTGCCGACAGCCTCTACGAGCAGTACTTC. Its translation: CASSADSLYEQYF.

The rearrangement links TRBV19 to TRBJ2-1; 8 nucleotides align to TRBD2. The CDR3 covers 15 residues. V was pared by 7 bases and J by 7 bases, with 12 bases of the junction left unmatched. The germline CDR1 and CDR2 sequences are LNHDA and SQIVND (reference sequence). The DNA of the CDR3 is TGTGCCAGTACTCCCGGGGGTAGCGGGAAGAATGAGCAGTTCTTC. Translating gives CASTPGGSGKNEQFF.